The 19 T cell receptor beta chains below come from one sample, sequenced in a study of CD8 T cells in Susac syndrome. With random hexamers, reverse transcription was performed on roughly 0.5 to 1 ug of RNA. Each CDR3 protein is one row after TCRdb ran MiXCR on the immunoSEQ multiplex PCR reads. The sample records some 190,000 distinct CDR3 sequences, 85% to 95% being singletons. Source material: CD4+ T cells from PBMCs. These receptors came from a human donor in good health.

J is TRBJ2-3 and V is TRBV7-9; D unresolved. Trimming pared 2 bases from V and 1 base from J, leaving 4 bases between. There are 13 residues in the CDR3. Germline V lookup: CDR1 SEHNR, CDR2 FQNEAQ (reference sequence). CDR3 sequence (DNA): TGTGCCAGCAGCTTAATGGGCACAGATACGCAGTATTTT. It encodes CASSLMGTDTQYF.

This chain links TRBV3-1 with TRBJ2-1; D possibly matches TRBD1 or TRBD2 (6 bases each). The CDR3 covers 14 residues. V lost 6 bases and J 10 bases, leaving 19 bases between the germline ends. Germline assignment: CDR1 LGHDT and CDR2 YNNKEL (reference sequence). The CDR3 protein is CASSPGADLLEQFF. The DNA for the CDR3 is TGTGCCAGCAGTCCGGGGGCAGATTTGCTCGAGCAGTTCTTC.

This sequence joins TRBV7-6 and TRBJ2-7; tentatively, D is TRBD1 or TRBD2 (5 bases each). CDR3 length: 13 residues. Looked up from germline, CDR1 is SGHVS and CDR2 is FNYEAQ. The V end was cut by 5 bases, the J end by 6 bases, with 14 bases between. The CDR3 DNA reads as TGTGCCAGCAGCCCAACACGGGGCGGCGAGCAGTACGTC. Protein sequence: CASSPTRGGEQYV.

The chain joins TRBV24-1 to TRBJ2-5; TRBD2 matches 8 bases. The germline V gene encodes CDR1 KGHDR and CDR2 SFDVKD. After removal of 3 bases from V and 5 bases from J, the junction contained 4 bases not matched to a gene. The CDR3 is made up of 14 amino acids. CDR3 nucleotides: TGTGCCACCAGTGATCCGACTAGCGACGAGACCCAGTACTTC. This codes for CATSDPTSDETQYF.

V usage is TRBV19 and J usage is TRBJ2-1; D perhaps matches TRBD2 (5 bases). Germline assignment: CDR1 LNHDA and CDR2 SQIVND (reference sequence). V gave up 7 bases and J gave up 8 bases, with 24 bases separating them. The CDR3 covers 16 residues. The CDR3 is CASTSRLSGGKDEQFF. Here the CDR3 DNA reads TGTGCCAGTACCTCTCGACTCAGCGGAGGCAAGGATGAGCAGTTCTTC.

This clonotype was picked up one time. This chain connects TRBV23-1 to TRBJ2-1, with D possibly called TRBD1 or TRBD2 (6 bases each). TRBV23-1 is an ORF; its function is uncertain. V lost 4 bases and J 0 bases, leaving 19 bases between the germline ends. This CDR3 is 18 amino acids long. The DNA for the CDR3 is TGCGCCAGCAGTCCAATGGACAGCGGGTGGTACTCCTACAATGAGCAGTTCTTC. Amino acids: CASSPMDSGWYSYNEQFF.

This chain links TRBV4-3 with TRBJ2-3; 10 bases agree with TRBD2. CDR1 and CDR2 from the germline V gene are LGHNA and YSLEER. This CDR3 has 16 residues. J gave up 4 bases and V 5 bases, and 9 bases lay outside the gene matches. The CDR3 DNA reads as TGCGCCAGCAGCGGGCTGACCGGGACTAGCGCAGATACGCAGTATTTT. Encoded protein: CASSGLTGTSADTQYF.

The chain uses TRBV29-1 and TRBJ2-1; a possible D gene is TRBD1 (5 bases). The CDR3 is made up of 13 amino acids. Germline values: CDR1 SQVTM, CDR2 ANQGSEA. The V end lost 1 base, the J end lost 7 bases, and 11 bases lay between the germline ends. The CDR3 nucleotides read TGCAGCGTTGAAGTTGGGGCTTGGAATGAGCAGTTCTTC. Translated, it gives CSVEVGAWNEQFF.

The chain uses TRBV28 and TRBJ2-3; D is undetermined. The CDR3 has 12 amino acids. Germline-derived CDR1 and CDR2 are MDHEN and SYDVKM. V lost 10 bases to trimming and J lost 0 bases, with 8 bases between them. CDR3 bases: TGTGCCACGGACGGAAGCACAGATACGCAGTATTTT. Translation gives CATDGSTDTQYF. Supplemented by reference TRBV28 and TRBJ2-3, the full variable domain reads DVKVTQSSRYLVKRTGEKVFLECVQDMDHENMFWYRQDPGLGLRLIYFSYDVKMKEKGDIPEGYSVSREKKERFSLILESASTNQTSMYLCATDGSTDTQYFGPGTRLTVL.

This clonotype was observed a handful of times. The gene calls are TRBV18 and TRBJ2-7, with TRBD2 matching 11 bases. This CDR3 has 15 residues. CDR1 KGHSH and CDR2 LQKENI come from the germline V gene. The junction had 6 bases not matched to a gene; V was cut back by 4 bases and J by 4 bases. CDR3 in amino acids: CASSLGTSGSYEQYV. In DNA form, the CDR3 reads TGTGCCAGCTCACTGGGTACTAGCGGGAGTTACGAGCAGTACGTC.

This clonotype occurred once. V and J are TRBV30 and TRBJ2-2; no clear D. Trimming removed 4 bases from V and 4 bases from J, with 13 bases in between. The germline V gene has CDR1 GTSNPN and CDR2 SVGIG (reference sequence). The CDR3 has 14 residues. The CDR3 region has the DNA TGTGCCTGGAATGGCCCCGACATCACCGGGGAGCTGTTTTTT. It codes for CAWNGPDITGELFF.

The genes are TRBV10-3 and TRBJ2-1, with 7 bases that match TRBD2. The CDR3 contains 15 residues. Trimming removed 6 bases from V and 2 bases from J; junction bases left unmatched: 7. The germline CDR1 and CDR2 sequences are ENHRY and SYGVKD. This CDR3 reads CAIRQAGQAYNEQFF. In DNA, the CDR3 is TGTGCCATCAGACAAGCGGGGCAAGCCTACAATGAGCAGTTCTTC.

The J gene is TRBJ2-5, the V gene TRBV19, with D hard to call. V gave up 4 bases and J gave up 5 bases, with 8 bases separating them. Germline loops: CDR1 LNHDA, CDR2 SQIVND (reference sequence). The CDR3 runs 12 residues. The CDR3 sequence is CASSNVQETQYF. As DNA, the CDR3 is TGTGCCAGTAGTAACGTTCAGGAGACCCAGTACTTC.

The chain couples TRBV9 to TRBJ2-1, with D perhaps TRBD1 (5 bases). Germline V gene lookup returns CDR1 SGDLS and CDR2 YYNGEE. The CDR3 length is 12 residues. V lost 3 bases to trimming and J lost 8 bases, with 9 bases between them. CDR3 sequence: CASSAVGDEQFF. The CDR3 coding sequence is TGTGCCAGCAGCGCCGTAGGGGATGAGCAGTTCTTC.

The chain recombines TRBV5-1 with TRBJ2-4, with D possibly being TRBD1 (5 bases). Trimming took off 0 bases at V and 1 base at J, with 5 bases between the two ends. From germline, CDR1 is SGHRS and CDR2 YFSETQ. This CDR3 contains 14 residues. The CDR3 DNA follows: TGCGCCAGCAGCTTGGCAGGGGCCAAAAACATTCAGTACTTC. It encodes CASSLAGAKNIQYF. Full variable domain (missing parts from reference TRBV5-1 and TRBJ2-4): KAGVTQTPRYLIKTRGQQVTLSCSPISGHRSVSWYQQTPGQGLQFLFEYFSETQRNKGNFPGRFSGRQFSNSRSEMNVSTLELGDSALYLCASSLAGAKNIQYFGAGTRLSVL.

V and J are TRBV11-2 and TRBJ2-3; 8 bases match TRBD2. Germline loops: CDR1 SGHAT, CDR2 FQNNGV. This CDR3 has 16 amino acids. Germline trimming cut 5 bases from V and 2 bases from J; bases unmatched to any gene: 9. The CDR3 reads CASSPQGGGYTDTQYF. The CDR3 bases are TGTGCCAGCAGCCCCCAGGGCGGGGGGTACACAGATACGCAGTATTTT.

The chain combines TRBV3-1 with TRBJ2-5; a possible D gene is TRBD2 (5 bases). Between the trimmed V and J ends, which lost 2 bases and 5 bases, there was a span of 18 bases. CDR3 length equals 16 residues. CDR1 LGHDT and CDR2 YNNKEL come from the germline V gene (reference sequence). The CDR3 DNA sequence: TGTGCCAGCAGCCAAAGCCCTGGAGGACCCTGGGAGACCCAGTACTTC. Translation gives CASSQSPGGPWETQYF.

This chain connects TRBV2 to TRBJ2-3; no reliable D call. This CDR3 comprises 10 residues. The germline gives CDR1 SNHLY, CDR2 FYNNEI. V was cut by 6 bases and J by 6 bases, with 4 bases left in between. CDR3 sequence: CASRGDTQYF. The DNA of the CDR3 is TGTGCCAGCAGAGGGGATACGCAGTATTTT.

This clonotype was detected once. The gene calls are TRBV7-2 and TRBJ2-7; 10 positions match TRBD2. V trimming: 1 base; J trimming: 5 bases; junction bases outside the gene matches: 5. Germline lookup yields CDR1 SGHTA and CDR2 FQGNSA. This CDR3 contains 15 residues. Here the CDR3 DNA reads TGTGCCAGCAGCTTAGTCCTAGCGGGGGTCCACGAGCAGTACTTC. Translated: CASSLVLAGVHEQYF.